This is a list of T cell receptor beta chains from one sample in a study of T cell changes during pregnancy in multiple sclerosis. Clones were sequenced by immunoSEQ multiplex PCR, and TCRdb holds only the in-frame ones, with some missing. The sample contains about 36,000 clones, 93% of which appear only once. Specimen: CD4+ T cells from peripheral blood mononuclear cells, collected in the first trimester of pregnancy. Every receptor here comes from a female donor with multiple sclerosis, enrolled in a pregnancy study. CDR3s include the opening cysteine and the closing phenylalanine or tryptophan. A D gene is named only where the DNA matches it firmly. Rows give clone size only sometimes, using once, few, many, or a class for an expanded clone.

D gene: TRBD2
clone size: .
J gene: TRBJ2-5
V gene: TRBV7-2
CDR3 protein: CASSLVRAGGPVQETQYF

D gene: TRBD1
clone size: .
J gene: TRBJ1-2
V gene: TRBV2
CDR3 protein: CASNEPGTGGVRVPAIYGYTF

D gene: TRBD1
clone size: .
J gene: TRBJ2-3
V gene: TRBV27
CDR3 protein: CASSPSPTGVVTDTQYF

D gene: .
clone size: once
J gene: TRBJ2-1
V gene: TRBV5-5
CDR3 protein: CASSPRLDSITAFWYNEQFF

D gene: .
clone size: .
J gene: TRBJ1-4
V gene: TRBV5-1
CDR3 protein: CASSLDRLNEKLFF

D gene: TRBD1
clone size: .
J gene: TRBJ2-2
V gene: TRBV7-6
CDR3 protein: CASSRTGEGGELFF

D gene: TRBD2
clone size: .
J gene: TRBJ2-2
V gene: TRBV5-1
CDR3 protein: CASSLGLAGGSITGELFF

D gene: TRBD1
clone size: .
J gene: TRBJ2-7
V gene: TRBV7-2
CDR3 protein: CASSQGQARGEQYF

D gene: TRBD1
clone size: .
J gene: TRBJ1-2
V gene: TRBV19
CDR3 protein: CASFTGQGGYYTF

D gene: .
clone size: .
J gene: TRBJ2-1
V gene: TRBV5-8
CDR3 protein: CASSKRSSYNEQFF

D gene: .
clone size: .
J gene: TRBJ2-7
V gene: TRBV7-3
CDR3 protein: CASSRTGFSSYEQYF

D gene: .
clone size: .
J gene: TRBJ1-1
V gene: TRBV7-3
CDR3 protein: CASSLRWRLDTEAFF

D gene: .
clone size: .
J gene: TRBJ2-1
V gene: TRBV5-1
CDR3 protein: CASSLGQGTVSYNEQFF

D gene: .
clone size: .
J gene: TRBJ1-6
V gene: TRBV6-1
CDR3 protein: CASSEDYRAHNSPLHF

D gene: .
clone size: once
J gene: TRBJ1-4
V gene: TRBV4-1
CDR3 protein: CASSQVGPLEKLFF

D gene: .
clone size: .
J gene: TRBJ2-5
V gene: TRBV18
CDR3 protein: CASSLSLAETQYF

D gene: TRBD1
clone size: .
J gene: TRBJ2-7
V gene: TRBV5-4
CDR3 protein: CASSLGQGAYEQYF

D gene: .
clone size: .
J gene: TRBJ1-4
V gene: TRBV29-1
CDR3 protein: CSVEKVRGSKLFF

D gene: .
clone size: .
J gene: TRBJ1-1
V gene: TRBV28
CDR3 protein: CASSFPQRGNTEAFF

D gene: .
clone size: .
J gene: TRBJ1-3
V gene: TRBV6-5
CDR3 protein: CASSLGGSSSGNTIYF

D gene: TRBD1
clone size: .
J gene: TRBJ2-3
V gene: TRBV9
CDR3 protein: CASSVEPQSIQGGTDTQYF

D gene: .
clone size: .
J gene: TRBJ1-1
V gene: TRBV6-5
CDR3 protein: CASSYASREGTEAFF

D gene: TRBD2
clone size: .
J gene: TRBJ2-5
V gene: TRBV30
CDR3 protein: CAWSEGTRQETQYF

D gene: TRBD2
clone size: .
J gene: TRBJ2-3
V gene: TRBV28
CDR3 protein: CASSLTSPPDTQYF

D gene: .
clone size: .
J gene: TRBJ2-5
V gene: TRBV27
CDR3 protein: CASRTEETQYF

D gene: TRBD1
clone size: .
J gene: TRBJ2-6
V gene: TRBV5-4
CDR3 protein: CASSPNRGRPSGANVLTF

D gene: TRBD2
clone size: .
J gene: TRBJ2-2
V gene: TRBV10-3
CDR3 protein: CAISGTSGANTGELFF

D gene: TRBD1
clone size: .
J gene: TRBJ2-7
V gene: TRBV7-6
CDR3 protein: CASSQGQGITGEQYF

D gene: TRBD2
clone size: .
J gene: TRBJ2-1
V gene: TRBV10-3
CDR3 protein: CAISEGLAGGDNEQFF

D gene: TRBD1
clone size: once
J gene: TRBJ1-1
V gene: TRBV2
CDR3 protein: CASGSSGGLNTEAFF

D gene: .
clone size: .
J gene: TRBJ1-6
V gene: TRBV7-9
CDR3 protein: CASSLGSSYNSPLHF

D gene: TRBD1
clone size: .
J gene: TRBJ2-2
V gene: TRBV18
CDR3 protein: CASSPPGQITGELFF